Given below is one T cell receptor (beta chain) in context. A second PCR of about 7 to 12 cycles used a sample-barcoded 5' primer and a J-beta primer mix. TCRdb used MiXCR to reprocess the 5' RACE reads, holding one entry per CDR3 protein. The table records 1.4 million to 1.5 million distinct CDR3 sequences, roughly 40% of them present only once. Per the germline V gene, CDR1 is DFQATT and CDR2 is SNEGSKA (reference sequence). CDR3 size: 13 residues. The V and J ends lost 3 bases and 9 bases respectively, with 17 bases between them. These data originate in a study of blood T cells in healthy people across ages.

The sequencing input was blood. The gene calls are TRBV20-1 and TRBJ2-5, with D possibly matching TRBD2 (7 bases). The TCR comes from a young woman in good health. The CDR3 region is CSARMVGGAAQYF. For the CDR3, the DNA is TGCAGTGCTAGGATGGTGGGGGGGGCGGCCCAGTACTTC.